The clone carrying this T cell receptor beta chain was seen a handful of times. Amplification of TCR beta CDR3 regions used RNA as the template. Researchers ran a first-round RT-PCR on the TCR CDR3 using the HTBI primer set. Via MiXCR, TCRdb re-called the multiplex PCR reads, giving one row per CDR3 protein. The sample lists a few hundred thousand distinct CDR3 sequences, approximately 14% occurring once. The data stem from a study of T cells in Graves' hyperthyroidism and ophthalmopathy. This CDR3 has 14 amino acids. Germline-derived CDR1 and CDR2 are SGDLS and YYNGEE. Trimming pared 0 bases from V and 7 bases from J, leaving 11 bases between.

The sample comprised blood. The clonotype originates from a woman in her thirties with Graves' hyperthyroidism. The chain combines TRBV9 with TRBJ1-5; a weak D match, TRBD1 (5 bases). CDR3: CASSVDGARQPQHF. The CDR3 DNA reads as TGTGCCAGCAGCGTAGATGGGGCACGACAGCCCCAGCATTTT.